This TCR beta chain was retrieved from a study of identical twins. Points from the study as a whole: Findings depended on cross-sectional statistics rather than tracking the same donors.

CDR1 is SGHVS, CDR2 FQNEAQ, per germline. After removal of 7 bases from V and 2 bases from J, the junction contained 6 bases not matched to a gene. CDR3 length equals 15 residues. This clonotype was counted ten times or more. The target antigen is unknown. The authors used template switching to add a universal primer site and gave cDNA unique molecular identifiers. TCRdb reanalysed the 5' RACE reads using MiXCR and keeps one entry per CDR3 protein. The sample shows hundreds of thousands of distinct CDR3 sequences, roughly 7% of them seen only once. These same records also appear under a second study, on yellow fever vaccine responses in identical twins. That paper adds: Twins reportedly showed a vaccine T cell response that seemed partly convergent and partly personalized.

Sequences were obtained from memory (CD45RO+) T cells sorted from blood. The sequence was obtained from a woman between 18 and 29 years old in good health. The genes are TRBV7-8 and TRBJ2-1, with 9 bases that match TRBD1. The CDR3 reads CASTPDRGTYNEQFF. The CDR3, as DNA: TGTGCCAGCACCCCCGACAGGGGGACCTACAATGAGCAGTTCTTC.